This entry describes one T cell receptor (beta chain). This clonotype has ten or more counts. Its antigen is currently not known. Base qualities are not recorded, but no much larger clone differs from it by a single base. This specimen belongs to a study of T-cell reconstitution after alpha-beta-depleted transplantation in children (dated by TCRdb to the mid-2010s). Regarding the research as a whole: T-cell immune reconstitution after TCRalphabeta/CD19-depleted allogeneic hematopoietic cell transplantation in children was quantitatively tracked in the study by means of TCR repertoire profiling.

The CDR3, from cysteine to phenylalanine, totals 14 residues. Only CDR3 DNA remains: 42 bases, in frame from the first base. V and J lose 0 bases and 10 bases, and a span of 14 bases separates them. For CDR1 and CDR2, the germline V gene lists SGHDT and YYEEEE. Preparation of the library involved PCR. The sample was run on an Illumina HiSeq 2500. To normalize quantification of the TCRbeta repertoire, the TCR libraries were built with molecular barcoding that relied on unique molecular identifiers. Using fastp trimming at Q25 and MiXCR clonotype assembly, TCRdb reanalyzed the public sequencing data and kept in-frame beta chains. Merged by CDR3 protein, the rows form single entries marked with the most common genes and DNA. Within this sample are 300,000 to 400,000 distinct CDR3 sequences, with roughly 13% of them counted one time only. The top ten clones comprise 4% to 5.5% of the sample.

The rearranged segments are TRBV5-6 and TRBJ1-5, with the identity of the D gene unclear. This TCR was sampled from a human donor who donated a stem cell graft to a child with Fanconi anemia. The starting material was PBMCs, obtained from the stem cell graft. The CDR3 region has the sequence CASSLGLHGIPQHF. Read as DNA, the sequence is TGTGCCAGCAGCTTGGGTCTCCACGGGATTCCCCAGCATTTT.